A selection of T cell receptor beta chains follows, all from one sample in a study of blood T cell repertoires in COVID-19. Some clones are missing from TCRdb's copy, which holds only in-frame ones; the method was immunoSEQ multiplex PCR. The sample has under 100,000 clones, roughly 80% seen once; the top ten hold 18%. Sequenced material: peripheral blood. Receptors originate from an elderly man with active or convalescent COVID-19. Each CDR3 is given with its conserved first and last residue. The order of the fields is clone size, V gene, J gene, D gene, CDR3 DNA, CDR3 protein. The D gene is left open where the match is weak. The listing skips clone size in some rows; elsewhere it reads once, few, many or a size class.

once	TRBV10-3	TRBJ1-3	NA	TGTGCCATCAGTAGTTGGGGGGGGCGGCCATCCTCTGGAAACACCATATATTTT	CAISSWGGRPSSGNTIYF
NA	TRBV7-2	TRBJ2-1	NA	TGTGCCAGCAGGCTGGCTGTGAACAATGAGCAGTTCTTC	CASRLAVNNEQFF
few	TRBV5-1	TRBJ2-3	TRBD2	TGCGCCAGCAGCCCCCGGGGGAAGACTAGCGGGTCTAGCACAGATACGCAGTATTTT	CASSPRGKTSGSSTDTQYF
NA	TRBV6-6	TRBJ1-1	NA	TGTGCCAGCAGCGAAAAGCGGTTGGGGAACACTGAAGCTTTCTTT	CASSEKRLGNTEAFF
NA	TRBV5-6	TRBJ1-2	NA	TGTGCCAGCAGCTTACAAACGACAGGTACTGGCTACACCTTC	CASSLQTTGTGYTF
few	TRBV3-1/TRBV3-2	TRBJ1-1	NA	TGTGCCAGCAGCCAGCGGTTCCGGGGTGAAGCTTTCTTT	CASSQRFRGEAFF
NA	TRBV4-1	TRBJ2-5	TRBD2	TGCGCCAGCAGCCTCCGGGACTATTACCAAGAGACCCAGTACTTC	CASSLRDYYQETQYF
NA	TRBV28	TRBJ1-2	NA	TGTGCCAGCACATCGGGGGGGAACTATGGCTACACCTTC	CASTSGGNYGYTF
NA	TRBV7-3	TRBJ1-4	NA	TGTGCCAGCAGCTTAACAATGATGGGGGCGACTAATGAAAAACTGTTTTTT	CASSLTMMGATNEKLFF
few	TRBV4-2	TRBJ2-1	NA	TGTGCCAGCAGCCAAGATCGAGGGGGCTACAATGAGCAGTTCTTC	CASSQDRGGYNEQFF
NA	TRBV5-4	TRBJ2-2	TRBD2	TGTGCCAGCTCTATGGGTGGGAGGGGCATCGGGGAGCTGTTTTTT	CASSMGGRGIGELFF
NA	TRBV9	TRBJ1-4	TRBD1	TGTGCCAGCAGCCGGGACAGGGTTGTATGGACTAATGAAAAACTGTTTTTT	CASSRDRVVWTNEKLFF
NA	TRBV19	TRBJ1-1	NA	TGTGCCAGTAGTGCCGAAGGAAACAGGGCTAACACTGAAGCTTTCTTT	CASSAEGNRANTEAFF
NA	TRBV3-1/TRBV3-2	TRBJ1-6	NA	TGTGCCAGCAGCCAAGGGGTAAGGAGCCGGAATTCACCCCTCCACTTT	CASSQGVRSRNSPLHF
NA	TRBV5-4	TRBJ2-1	TRBD2	TGTGCCAGCACCTCCGGGACTAGCGGCTACAATGAGCAGTTCTTC	CASTSGTSGYNEQFF
NA	TRBV20-1	TRBJ1-1	NA	TGCAGTGCTAGTAGGGGTGCCACTGAAGCTTTCTTT	CSASRGATEAFF
NA	TRBV19	TRBJ1-5	NA	TGTGCCAGTAGTATAGGAACAGAGAATCAGCCCCAGCATTTT	CASSIGTENQPQHF
once	TRBV27	TRBJ1-2	TRBD1	TGTGCCAGCAGTTCGTCGGCAGGGGGTGGCTACACCTTC	CASSSSAGGGYTF
NA	TRBV10-3	TRBJ2-4	TRBD2	TGTGCCATCAGTGAAGGACTAGCGGCCGGTCCCAAAAACATTCAGTACTTC	CAISEGLAAGPKNIQYF
once	TRBV14	TRBJ2-1	TRBD2	TGTGCCAGCAGCCAAGAGTCTTCCAGCGGGAGTTTCTGGAGCGTGAACAATGAGCAGTTCTTC	CASSQESSSGSFWSVNNEQFF
NA	TRBV4-1	TRBJ1-4	NA	TGCGCCAGCAGCCAAGCGGGTAGGACTAATGAAAAACTGTTTTTT	CASSQAGRTNEKLFF
NA	TRBV6-5	TRBJ1-6	NA	TGTGCCAGCAGACAGCCTTATAATTCACCCCTCCACTTT	CASRQPYNSPLHF
NA	TRBV7-2	TRBJ1-3	NA	TGTGCCAGCAGCTTAGGGAGTCTCTCTGGAAACACCATATATTTT	CASSLGSLSGNTIYF
NA	TRBV5-1	TRBJ1-1	TRBD1	TGCGCCAGCAGCAATACAGGGGATACTGAAGCTTTCTTT	CASSNTGDTEAFF
NA	TRBV5-1	TRBJ2-2	TRBD1	TGCGCCAGCAGCCCCATCCGGGCAGGGGGAACCGGGGAGCTGTTTTTT	CASSPIRAGGTGELFF
NA	TRBV15	TRBJ1-3	TRBD1	TGTGCCACCCACCGGGACAGAAGCTCTGGAAACACCATATATTTT	CATHRDRSSGNTIYF
NA	TRBV5-1	TRBJ1-1	NA	TGCGCCAGCAGGCGGGGACGGAACACTGAAGCTTTCTTT	CASRRGRNTEAFF